The 14 T cell receptor beta chains below come from one sample, sequenced in a study of T cell changes during pregnancy in multiple sclerosis. Sequenced by immunoSEQ multiplex PCR; TCRdb stores in-frame clones only, minus some. The repertoire holds 55,000 to 65,000 clones, with more than 80% as singletons. The starting material was peripheral blood, obtained in the first trimester of pregnancy. These TCRs come from a female donor in good health, enrolled as a control in a pregnancy study.

The genes are TRBV6-6 and TRBJ2-1, with 7 bases fitting TRBD1. The J segment lost 5 bases and the V segment lost 8 bases, leaving 9 bases of the junction unmatched. CDR1 is MNHNY and CDR2 is SVGAGI in the germline V gene (reference sequence). This CDR3 region has 14 residues. CDR3 region: CASGARQGHNEQFF. The DNA of the CDR3 is TGTGCCAGCGGAGCCCGACAGGGACACAATGAGCAGTTCTTC.

J is TRBJ2-1 and V is TRBV7-2, with D possibly TRBD1 on 6 matching bases. This CDR3 is built from 15 residues. Germline loops: CDR1 SGHTA, CDR2 FQGNSA. With 2 bases removed from V and 2 bases from J, the gap between germline ends came to 10 bases. The CDR3 here is CASSLSTGTYNEQFF. The DNA of the CDR3 is TGTGCCAGCAGCTTATCAACAGGGACCTACAATGAGCAGTTCTTC.

This sequence joins TRBV30 and TRBJ2-1, with 11 bases lining up with TRBD2. Looked up from germline, CDR1 is GTSNPN and CDR2 is SVGIG (reference sequence). The CDR3 runs to 14 residues. V was clipped by 5 bases and J by 8 bases; unmatched bases: 8. CDR3 nucleotides: TGTGCCTGGCGAAATAGCGGGGGGGCGGATGAGCAGTTCTTC. It translates to CAWRNSGGADEQFF.

This clone was found once. This chain uses TRBV13 with TRBJ1-5, with D possibly matching TRBD1 (6 bases). Trimming removed 3 bases at V and 3 bases at J, with 9 bases between. This CDR3 spans 14 amino acids. CDR1 is PRHDT, CDR2 FYEKMQ, per germline (reference sequence). The CDR3 region has the DNA TGTGCCAGCAGCTTGGGACAACACAATCAGCCCCAGCATTTT. Translation gives CASSLGQHNQPQHF.

The rearrangement uses TRBV6-1 and TRBJ2-2; 9 bases fit TRBD1. Germline CDR1 MNHNS, CDR2 SASEGT. V trimming: 6 bases; J trimming: 7 bases; junction bases outside the gene matches: 3. The CDR3 is made up of 13 amino acids. Written as DNA, the CDR3 is TGTGCCAGCAGCGGACAGGGGCGCGGGGAGCTGTTTTTT. Amino acids: CASSGQGRGELFF.

With regard to this clone: The junction does not match germline at one end; this may be a read error. The V gene is TRBV7-7, the J gene TRBJ2-3; possible D gene TRBD2, 6 bases. The CDR3 is 16 amino acids. In germline, CDR1 is SSHAT, CDR2 FNYEAQ (reference sequence). For the CDR3, the DNA is TGTGCTAGCAGCTTAGGTGGGGAGGTGAGCACAGATACGCAGTATTTT. Translated: CASSLGGEVSTDTQYF.

The chain employs TRBV7-9 and TRBJ2-3; TRBD2 aligns across 14 bases. This CDR3 is 16 amino acids long. CDR1 SEHNR and CDR2 FQNEAQ come from the germline V gene (reference sequence). Unmatched junction bases numbered 1, after V lost 4 bases and J lost 1 base. The CDR3 DNA reads TGTGCCAGCAGCTCGGGACTAGCGGGGGGCACAGATACGCAGTATTTT. This translates into CASSSGLAGGTDTQYF.

The chain employs TRBV5-1 and TRBJ2-1; D perhaps matches TRBD2 (5 bases). Germline V CDR1 and CDR2: SGHRS, YFSETQ. This CDR3 comprises 15 residues. Trimming took 4 bases from V and 9 from J, leaving 20 bases between them. DNA of the CDR3: TGCGCCAGCAGCCCTGAGGACCAACCCCGGGGTGAGCAGTTCTTC. Translation: CASSPEDQPRGEQFF.

The rearrangement links TRBV9 to TRBJ2-5; D possibly corresponds to TRBD1 (7 bases). Germline CDR1 is SGDLS and CDR2 is YYNGEE. Trimming left V 0 bases short and J 1 base short, with 13 bases between. This CDR3 spans 16 amino acids. This CDR3 reads CASSVETQGGQETQYF. The DNA of the CDR3 is TGTGCCAGCAGCGTAGAAACCCAGGGGGGCCAAGAGACCCAGTACTTC.

This clone showed up just a few times. The V and J genes are TRBV6-5 and TRBJ1-2; no clear D gene. This CDR3 has 13 amino acids. V lost 3 bases and J lost 4, with 9 bases in between. The germline CDR1 and CDR2 sequences are MNHEY and SVGAGI. DNA for the CDR3: TGTGCCAGCAGTTATGAAGTCGGCTATGGCTACACCTTC. It codes for CASSYEVGYGYTF.

This clone showed up just once. The chain carries TRBV30 and TRBJ2-3; possibly TRBD1 for D (5 bases). Trimming left V 0 bases short and J 0 bases short, with 10 bases between. The CDR3 totals 15 residues. CDR1 and CDR2 from the germline V gene are GTSNPN and SVGIG (reference sequence). The CDR3 DNA follows: TGTGCCTGGAGTGTACAGGTTTCTAGCACAGATACGCAGTATTTT. This translates into CAWSVQVSSTDTQYF.

This chain connects TRBV7-8 to TRBJ1-5, with D perhaps TRBD1 (5 bases). Germline lookup yields CDR1 SGHVS and CDR2 FQNEAQ. The CDR3 sequence is 15 residues long. Deletions cut 1 base from V and 0 bases from J, with 7 bases between. The CDR3 loop is CASSLEGNSNQPQHF. The CDR3 DNA sequence: TGTGCCAGCAGCTTAGAGGGGAATAGCAATCAGCCCCAGCATTTT.

Comment on this clone: This same CDR3 is encoded by further DNA sequences in the sample. The DNA of the CDR3 is TGTGCCTGGAGTGTACTAGCGGGGGGGCAGGAGACCCAGTACTTC. This encodes CAWSVLAGGQETQYF. V usage is TRBV30 and J usage is TRBJ2-5; 13 bases align to TRBD2. CDR3 length: 15 amino acids. Germline CDR1 is GTSNPN and CDR2 is SVGIG (reference sequence). V shed 0 bases, J shed 5 bases, and the junction held 3 bases outside the gene matches. The variable domain in full, with the rest retrieved from reference TRBV30 and TRBJ2-5, is SQTIHQWPATLVQPVGSPLSLECTVEGTSNPNLYWYRQAAGRGLQLLFYSVGIGQISSEVPQNLSASRPQDRQFILSSKKLLLSDSGFYLCAWSVLAGGQETQYFGPGTRLLVL.

The chain has TRBV9 and TRBJ2-1, with TRBD1 matching 10 bases. The V and J ends lost 2 bases and 7 bases, in that order; junction bases with no gene match: 9. The germline CDR1 and CDR2 sequences are SGDLS and YYNGEE. This CDR3 has 16 amino acids. The CDR3 loop reads CASSVLGQGLRNEQFF. In DNA form, the CDR3 reads TGTGCCAGCAGCGTCTTGGGACAGGGGTTGAGGAATGAGCAGTTCTTC.